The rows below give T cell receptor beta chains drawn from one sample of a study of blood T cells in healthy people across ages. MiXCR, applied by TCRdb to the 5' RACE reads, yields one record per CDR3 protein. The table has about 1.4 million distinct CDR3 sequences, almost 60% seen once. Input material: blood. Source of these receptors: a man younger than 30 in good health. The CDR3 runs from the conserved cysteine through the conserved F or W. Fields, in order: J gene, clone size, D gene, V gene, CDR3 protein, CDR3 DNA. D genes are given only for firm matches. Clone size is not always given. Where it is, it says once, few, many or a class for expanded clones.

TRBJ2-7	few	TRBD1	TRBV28	CATTRQGAPYEQYF	TGTGCCACCACCAGACAGGGGGCTCCCTACGAGCAGTACTTC
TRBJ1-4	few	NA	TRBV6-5	CASSLGGHEEKLFF	TGTGCCAGCAGTCTCGGGGGCCACGAAGAAAAACTGTTTTTT
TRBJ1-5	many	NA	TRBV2	CASSRDNSNQPQHF	TGTGCCAGCAGCCGGGACAATAGCAATCAGCCCCAGCATTTT
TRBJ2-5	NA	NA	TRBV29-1	CSVEAGGQGVINEQYF	TGCAGCGTTGAAGCCGGTGGGCAGGGCGTTATCAATGAGCAGTACTTC
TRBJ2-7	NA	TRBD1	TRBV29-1	CSVVGTELRRQYF	TGCAGCGTTGTTGGGACAGAGTTACGTCGGCAGTACTTC
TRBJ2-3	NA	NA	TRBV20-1	CSAVDGGQSTDTQYF	TGCAGTGCCGTAGACGGGGGGCAGAGCACAGATACGCAGTATTTT
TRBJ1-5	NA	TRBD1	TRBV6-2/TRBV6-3	CASSYPTGTGSFNQPQHF	TGTGCCAGCAGTTACCCCACCGGGACAGGGAGCTTCAATCAGCCCCAGCATTTT
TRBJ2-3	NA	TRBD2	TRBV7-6	CASSLTRGGVLNTQYF	TGTGCCAGCAGCTTAACGCGGGGGGGCGTGCTGAATACGCAGTATTTT
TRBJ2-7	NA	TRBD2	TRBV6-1	CASSRGLAGESSVSEQYF	TGTGCCAGCTCCCGTGGGCTAGCGGGAGAGAGTTCGGTTTCCGAGCAGTACTTC
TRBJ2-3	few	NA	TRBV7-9	CASRSPQGLDTQYF	TGTGCCAGCCGATCCCCCCAGGGTTTGGATACGCAGTATTTT
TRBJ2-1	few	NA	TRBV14	CASSQIFMEEGYNEQFF	TGTGCCAGCAGCCAAATTTTCATGGAGGAGGGCTACAATGAGCAGTTCTTC
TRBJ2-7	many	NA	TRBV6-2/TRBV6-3	CASSYSGGDSYEQYF	TGTGCCAGCAGTTACTCAGGTGGAGACTCCTACGAGCAGTACTTC
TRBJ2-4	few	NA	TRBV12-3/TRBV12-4	CASSSSVSSYEQYF	TGTGCCAGCAGTTCTAGCGTTAGCTCCTATGAGCAGTACTTC
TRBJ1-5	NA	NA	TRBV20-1	CSAFPPGHPSNQPQHF	TGCAGTGCTTTCCCCCCGGGACATCCTAGCAATCAGCCCCAGCATTTT